This T cell receptor beta chain was found in a study of T cell responses to AZD1222 COVID-19 vaccine. This CDR3 has 16 residues. CDR1 is WSHSY and CDR2 is SAAADI in the germline V gene. The V end lost 6 bases, the J end lost 0 bases, and 15 bases lay between the germline ends. Comment on this clone: Its target is unknown.

Produced via immunoSEQ multiplex PCR; TCRdb's table is partial and in-frame only. The repertoire holds some 90,000 clones, with under 95% as singletons. Findings of the study overall: Reportedly, nearly half of unique spike TCRs recognized epitopes outside B.1.351/B.1.1.7 mutations. Spike-spanning, vaccine-associated CD4 TCRs were dominant at 160-218 and 743-854. Clonal diversity may have been underestimated, and the donors were mostly white British, with more females than males. Seropositive status at baseline applied to only 5 or 6 AZD1222 recipients.

The V gene is TRBV10-2, the J gene TRBJ1-5, with D perhaps TRBD1 (5 bases). The clonotype was recovered from an adult in good health. The sample consisted of peripheral blood, taken on day 0 of MenACWY control vaccination. The CDR3 here is CASSPSKGNSNQPQHF. CDR3 nucleotide sequence: TGCGCCAGCAGCCCATCGAAGGGGAATAGCAATCAGCCCCAGCATTTT.